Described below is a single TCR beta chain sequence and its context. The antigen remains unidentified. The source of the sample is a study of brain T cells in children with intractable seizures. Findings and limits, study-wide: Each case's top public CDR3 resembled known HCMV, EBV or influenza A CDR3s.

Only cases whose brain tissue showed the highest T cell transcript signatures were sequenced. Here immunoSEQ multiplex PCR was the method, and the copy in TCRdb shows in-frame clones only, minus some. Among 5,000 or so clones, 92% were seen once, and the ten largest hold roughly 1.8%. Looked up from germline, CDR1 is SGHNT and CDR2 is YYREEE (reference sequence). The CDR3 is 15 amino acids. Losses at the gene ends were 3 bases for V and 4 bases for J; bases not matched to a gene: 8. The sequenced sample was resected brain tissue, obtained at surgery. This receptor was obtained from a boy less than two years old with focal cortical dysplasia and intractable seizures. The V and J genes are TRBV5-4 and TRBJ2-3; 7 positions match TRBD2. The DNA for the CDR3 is TGTGCCAGCAGCTGGGGGGGTTGGCGCGCAGATACGCAGTATTTT. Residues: CASSWGGWRADTQYF.